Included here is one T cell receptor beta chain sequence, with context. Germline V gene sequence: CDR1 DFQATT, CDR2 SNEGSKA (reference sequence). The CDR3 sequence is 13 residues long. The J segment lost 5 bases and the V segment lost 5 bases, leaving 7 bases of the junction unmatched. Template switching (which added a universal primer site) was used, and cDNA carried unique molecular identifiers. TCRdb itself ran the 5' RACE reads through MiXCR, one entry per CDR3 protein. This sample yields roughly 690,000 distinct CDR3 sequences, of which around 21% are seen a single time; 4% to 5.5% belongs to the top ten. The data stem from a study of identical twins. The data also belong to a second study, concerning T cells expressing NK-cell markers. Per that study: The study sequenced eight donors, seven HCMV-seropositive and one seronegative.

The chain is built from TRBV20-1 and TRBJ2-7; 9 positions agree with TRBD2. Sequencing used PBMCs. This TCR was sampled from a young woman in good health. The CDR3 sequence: CSADGLANHEQYF. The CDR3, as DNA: TGCAGTGCTGACGGACTAGCGAACCACGAGCAGTACTTC.